Listed below are T cell receptor beta chains from one sample, sequenced in a study of beta chain features in type 1 diabetes. Clones were sequenced by immunoSEQ multiplex PCR, and TCRdb holds only the in-frame ones, with some missing. The sample includes about 150,000 clones, roughly 10% of them seen just once. The sequenced sample was central memory CD4+ T cells from blood. The receptors here all came from a man aged 18 to 30 in good health. CDR3s include the opening cysteine and the closing phenylalanine or tryptophan. The D gene is left open where the match is weak. Clone size is given for some rows only: seen once, a few or many times, or a class if the clone is expanded.

CDR3 DNA	CDR3 protein	clone size	D gene	V gene	J gene
TGTGCCAGCAGCCCGGGGGGCACCAACTATGGCTACACCTTC	CASSPGGTNYGYTF	.	.	TRBV7-9	TRBJ1-2
TGTGCCAGCAGCCCCATGGTTCTCACAGATACGCAGTATTTT	CASSPMVLTDTQYF	few	.	TRBV7-9	TRBJ2-3
TGTGCCAGCAGCTTAAGCGCGGGGGGGCGAGAGACCCAGTACTTC	CASSLSAGGRETQYF	.	TRBD2	TRBV7-2	TRBJ2-5
TGCAGCGGTAACAGGGTAGGAGAGACCCAGTACTTC	CSGNRVGETQYF	few	.	TRBV29-1	TRBJ2-5
TGTGCCAGCAGCTTAGATGGGCAGGAGCCCTACGAGCAGTACTTC	CASSLDGQEPYEQYF	.	.	TRBV11-3	TRBJ2-7
TGTGCCAGCAGCCCCCGACTAGCGGGGGGGATACAGTTCTTC	CASSPRLAGGIQFF	.	TRBD2	TRBV13	TRBJ2-1
TGTGCCAGCAGCCCCATGGGACAGATCCAAGAGACCCAGTACTTC	CASSPMGQIQETQYF	.	TRBD1	TRBV7-9	TRBJ2-5
TGTGCCACCAGCAGGGGCGGACTAGCGGGGGCCTACGAGCAGTACTTC	CATSRGGLAGAYEQYF	few	TRBD2	TRBV15	TRBJ2-7
TGCGCCAGCAGCCCCGGCGGGGGGGTAAGGACTGAAGCTTTCTTT	CASSPGGGVRTEAFF	.	.	TRBV4-1	TRBJ1-1
TGTGCCAGCAGTTTGTTGGGAAGGGAGCTGTTTTTT	CASSLLGRELFF	few	.	TRBV28	TRBJ2-2
TGTGCCAGCAGTTACTCCTGGGACCTATTCTACGAGCAGTACTTC	CASSYSWDLFYEQYF	.	.	TRBV6-5	TRBJ2-7
TGCAGCGGCGGTGGGGGAGCCTATGGCTACACCTTC	CSGGGGAYGYTF	few	.	TRBV29-1	TRBJ1-2
TGTGCCAGCTCACCACAGGAAAAACTGTTTTTT	CASSPQEKLFF	.	.	TRBV18	TRBJ1-4
TGCAGCGTGGGAGAAATGGGACAGGGAAGCGAGCAGTACTTC	CSVGEMGQGSEQYF	.	TRBD1	TRBV29-1	TRBJ2-7
TGTGCCAGCAGTTTGGTGAACACTGAAGCTTTCTTT	CASSLVNTEAFF	.	.	TRBV28	TRBJ1-1
TGTGCCAGCAGCTATCGGACAGCCGACTACGAGCAGTACTTC	CASSYRTADYEQYF	few	.	TRBV11-1	TRBJ2-7